The 10 T cell receptor beta chains below come from one sample, sequenced in a study of Ad26.COV2.S vaccination and SARS-CoV-2 variants. Some clones are missing from TCRdb's copy, which holds only in-frame ones; the method was immunoSEQ multiplex PCR. The table shows around 450,000 clones, with more than 80% occurring only once. As to treatment: some 20 received Ad26.COV2.S at low or high dose, single or two shots; roughly five received placebo; per-sample allocation not given. Following the first vaccine or placebo injection, samples were taken on day 63. The sequenced sample was peripheral blood, obtained in a trial of Ad26.COV2.S vaccine versus placebo. These receptors came from a person between 18 and 59 years old who received the Ad26.COV2.S COVID-19 vaccine or a placebo.

The V and J genes are TRBV5-8 and TRBJ2-2; D unclear. Per the germline V gene, CDR1 is SGHTS and CDR2 is YDEGEE. The CDR3 loop spans 16 amino acids. V was shortened by 2 bases and J by 0 bases, with 11 bases between the two germline ends. In nucleotides, the CDR3 is TGTGCCAGCAGCTTCGGTCTTGTAGCGAACACCGGGGAGCTGTTTTTT. This sequence encodes CASSFGLVANTGELFF.

This clone occurred once. The V and J genes are TRBV5-6 and TRBJ2-7; D uncertain. The CDR3 totals 15 residues. V was trimmed by 1 base and J by 3 bases, leaving 14 bases between them. Germline-derived CDR1 and CDR2 are SGHDT and YYEEEE. CDR3 coding DNA: TGTGCCAGCAGCTTGCCTGGGCTCTCGGGCTACGAGCAGTACTTC. Its protein product is CASSLPGLSGYEQYF.

The chain carries TRBV7-8 and TRBJ2-2; TRBD1 aligns across 7 bases. With V trimmed by 4 bases and J by 6 bases, 5 bases remained unmatched. The CDR3 covers 14 residues. Germline CDR1 and CDR2: SGHVS and FQNEAQ. The CDR3 coding sequence is TGTGCCAGCAGCTACCGACAGGGTGCCGGGGAGCTGTTTTTT. This encodes CASSYRQGAGELFF.

The chain uses TRBV3-1 (or the pseudogene TRBV3-2) and TRBJ2-7; 8 nucleotides align to TRBD2. V lost 0 bases to trimming and J lost 1 base; unmatched junction nucleotides: 8. Per the germline V gene, CDR1 is LGHDT and CDR2 is YNNKEL (reference sequence). This CDR3 spans 17 amino acids. The CDR3 region has the DNA TGTGCCAGCAGCCAAGATTACGCTAGCGGGCATTCCTACGAGCAGTACTTC. Amino acids: CASSQDYASGHSYEQYF.

The rearrangement links TRBV5-1 to TRBJ2-1, with D perhaps matching TRBD2 (6 bases). CDR3 length: 14 amino acids. The germline gives CDR1 SGHRS, CDR2 YFSETQ. V was shortened by 4 bases and J by 8 bases, with 16 bases between the two germline ends. CDR3: CASSPGLLLDEQFF. CDR3 nucleotides: TGCGCCAGCAGCCCGGGACTGTTATTGGATGAGCAGTTCTTC. Filled out from reference TRBV5-1 and TRBJ2-1, the complete variable domain reads KAGVTQTPRYLIKTRGQQVTLSCSPISGHRSVSWYQQTPGQGLQFLFEYFSETQRNKGNFPGRFSGRQFSNSRSEMNVSTLELGDSALYLCASSPGLLLDEQFFGPGTRLTVL.

This chain joins TRBV7-8 and TRBJ1-1; D unclear. The V gene lost 1 base and the J gene lost 4 bases, with 16 bases spanning the gap. Per the germline V gene, CDR1 is SGHVS and CDR2 is FQNEAQ. The CDR3 length is 16 residues. CDR3 nucleotides: TGTGCCAGCAGCTTAGGACTCCTGATCAGAGGCACTGAAGCTTTCTTT. Its protein product is CASSLGLLIRGTEAFF.

This clone was recorded once. The chain joins TRBV27 to TRBJ2-1, with D possibly TRBD1 on 5 matching bases. The germline V gene encodes CDR1 MNHEY and CDR2 SMNVEV (reference sequence). The germline V and J ends were trimmed by 1 base and 10 bases, with 14 bases remaining between them. The CDR3 loop spans 14 amino acids. CDR3 sequence (DNA): TGTGCCAGCAGTTTATACCTAGGGGTCGGAGAGCAGTTCTTC. Translation gives CASSLYLGVGEQFF.

The chain uses TRBV19 and TRBJ1-1; a possible D gene is TRBD1 (5 bases). V gave up 10 bases and J gave up 0 bases, with 21 bases separating them. The germline V gene encodes CDR1 LNHDA and CDR2 SQIVND (reference sequence). The CDR3 length is 16 residues. In nucleotides, the CDR3 is TGTGCCACCCGTCCCCAGGGAGGGACCATGAACACTGAAGCTTTCTTT. Amino acid sequence: CATRPQGGTMNTEAFF.

The rearrangement joins TRBV4-2 to TRBJ2-7, with D possibly being TRBD1 or TRBD2 (6 bases each). CDR3 length equals 15 residues. The germline V gene encodes CDR1 LGHNA and CDR2 YNFKEQ. Trimming took off 1 base at V and 7 bases at J, with 17 bases between the two ends. The chain's CDR3 is CASSQGGLLQGEQYF. DNA of the CDR3: TGTGCCAGCAGCCAAGGGGGACTTCTCCAGGGGGAGCAGTACTTC.

The chain combines TRBV9 with TRBJ1-1, with D maybe TRBD1 (6 bases). Germline V gene lookup returns CDR1 SGDLS and CDR2 YYNGEE. The CDR3 is 12 amino acids. The ends were cut back, 1 base at V and 7 bases at J, with 8 bases in the middle. The CDR3 loop is CASSVTGLEAFF. CDR3 sequence (DNA): TGTGCCAGCAGCGTAACAGGGCTTGAAGCTTTCTTT. Full variable domain (remainder filled in from reference TRBV9 and TRBJ1-1): DSGVTQTPKHLITATGQRVTLRCSPRSGDLSVYWYQQSLDQGLQFLIQYYNGEERAKGNILERFSAQQFPDLHSELNLSSLELGDSALYFCASSVTGLEAFFGQGTRLTVV.